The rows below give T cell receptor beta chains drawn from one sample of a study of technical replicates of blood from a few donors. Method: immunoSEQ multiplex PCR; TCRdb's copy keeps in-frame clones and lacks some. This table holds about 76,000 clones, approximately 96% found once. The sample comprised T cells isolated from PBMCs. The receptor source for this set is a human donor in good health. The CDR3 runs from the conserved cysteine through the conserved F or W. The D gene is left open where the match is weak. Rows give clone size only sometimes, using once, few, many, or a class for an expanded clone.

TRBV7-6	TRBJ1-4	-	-	CASSYRTATNEKLFF	TGTGCCAGCAGCTACCGGACAGCAACTAATGAAAAACTGTTTTTT
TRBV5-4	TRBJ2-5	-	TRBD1	CASSLATGDQETQYF	TGTGCCAGCAGCTTGGCAACAGGGGATCAAGAGACCCAGTACTTC
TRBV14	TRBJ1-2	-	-	CASSFLSGGYGYTF	TGTGCCAGCAGCTTTCTCTCCGGGGGATATGGCTACACCTTC
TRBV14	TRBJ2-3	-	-	CASSQGAGTNTDTQYF	TGTGCCAGCAGCCAAGGTGCGGGAACTAACACAGATACGCAGTATTTT
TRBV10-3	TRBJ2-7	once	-	CAISESTGPNYEQYF	TGTGCCATCAGTGAGTCGACAGGACCTAACTACGAGCAGTACTTC
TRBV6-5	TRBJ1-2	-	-	CASSQTQEGYTF	TGTGCCAGCAGTCAAACTCAAGAAGGCTACACCTTC
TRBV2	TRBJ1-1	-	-	CASSQGSDYTEAFF	TGTGCCAGCAGTCAAGGGTCAGATTACACTGAAGCTTTCTTT
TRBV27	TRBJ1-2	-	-	CASSFYGVGRWSNYGYTF	TGTGCCAGCAGTTTTTACGGGGTCGGTCGCTGGTCTAACTATGGCTACACCTTC
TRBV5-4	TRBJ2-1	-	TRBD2	CASSLAGGPGNEQFF	TGTGCCAGCAGCTTAGCGGGAGGGCCGGGGAATGAGCAGTTCTTC
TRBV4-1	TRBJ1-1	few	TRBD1	CASSRRQGLNTEAFF	TGCGCCAGCAGCCGCAGACAGGGTTTGAACACTGAAGCTTTCTTT
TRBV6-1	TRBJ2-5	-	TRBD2	CASRALAGSGETQYF	TGTGCCAGCCGTGCACTAGCGGGGAGCGGAGAGACCCAGTACTTC
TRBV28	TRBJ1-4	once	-	CASHLGGYEKLFF	TGTGCCTCACACTTGGGGGGGTATGAAAAACTGTTTTTT
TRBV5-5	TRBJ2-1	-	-	CASSLARGGLNEQFF	TGTGCCAGCAGCTTGGCTAGGGGGGGGCTCAATGAGCAGTTCTTC
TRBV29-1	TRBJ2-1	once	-	CSVDRGAGFVDEQFF	TGCAGCGTTGATCGGGGGGCTGGTTTCGTAGATGAGCAGTTCTTC
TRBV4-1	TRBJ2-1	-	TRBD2	CASSQATSGGDNEQFF	TGCGCCAGCAGCCAGGCAACTAGCGGGGGGGACAATGAGCAGTTCTTC
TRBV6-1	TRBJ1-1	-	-	CASSEGSAFDGFF	TGTGCCAGCAGTGAGGGCAGTGCTTTTGATGGGTTCTTT
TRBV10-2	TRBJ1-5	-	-	CASSDLRENQPQHF	TGCGCCAGCAGTGATTTACGGGAGAATCAGCCCCAGCATTTT
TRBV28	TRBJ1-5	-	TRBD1	CASSLGQGIQPQHF	TGTGCCAGCAGTTTAGGACAGGGGATTCAGCCCCAGCATTTT
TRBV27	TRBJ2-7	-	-	CASSLEPPWTAPYEQYF	TGTGCCAGCAGTTTAGAGCCCCCCTGGACAGCGCCCTACGAGCAGTACTTC
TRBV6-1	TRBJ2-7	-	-	CASSAPRGLTYEQYF	TGTGCCAGCAGTGCCCCGCGGGGCTTAACCTACGAGCAGTACTTC
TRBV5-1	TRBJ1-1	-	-	CASSLGQGGMNTEAFF	TGCGCCAGCAGCTTGGGTCAGGGTGGCATGAACACTGAAGCTTTCTTT
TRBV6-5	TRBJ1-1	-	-	CASSYPGDTEAFF	TGTGCCAGCAGTTACCCCGGGGACACTGAAGCTTTCTTT
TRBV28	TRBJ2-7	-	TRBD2	CASVSGGLAGVYEQYF	TGTGCCAGCGTCAGCGGGGGACTAGCGGGAGTCTACGAGCAGTACTTC
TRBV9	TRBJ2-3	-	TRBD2	CASSDSGGQTDTQYF	TGTGCCAGCAGCGATAGCGGGGGCCAGACAGATACGCAGTATTTT
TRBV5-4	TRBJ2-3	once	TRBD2	CASRRSSGTTNTDTQYF	TGTGCCAGCAGGCGCTCCTCTGGGACTACTAACACAGATACGCAGTATTTT
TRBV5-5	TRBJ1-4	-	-	CASSSTSNGLFFSTNEKLFF	TGTGCCAGCAGCTCTACGTCAAACGGACTGTTCTTCTCAACTAATGAAAAACTGTTTTTT
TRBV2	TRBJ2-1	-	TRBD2	CASSGLTGGVNEQFF	TGTGCCAGCAGTGGGTTAACGGGGGGAGTCAATGAGCAGTTCTTC
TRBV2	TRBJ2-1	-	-	CASRLYNEQFF	TGTGCCAGCAGATTATACAATGAGCAGTTCTTC
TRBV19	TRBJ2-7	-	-	CASSTQGIGWNEQYF	TGTGCCAGTAGTACTCAGGGAATCGGCTGGAACGAGCAGTACTTC
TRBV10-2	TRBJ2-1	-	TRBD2	CASSSGGPVSGEQFF	TGCGCCAGCAGTAGCGGGGGCCCTGTTTCGGGTGAGCAGTTCTTC
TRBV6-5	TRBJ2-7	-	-	CASSELDRAYEQYF	TGTGCCAGCAGTGAACTTGACAGAGCCTACGAGCAGTACTTC
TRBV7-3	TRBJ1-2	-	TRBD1	CASSRTGGFDGYTF	TGTGCCAGCAGCCGGACAGGGGGGTTCGATGGCTACACCTTC